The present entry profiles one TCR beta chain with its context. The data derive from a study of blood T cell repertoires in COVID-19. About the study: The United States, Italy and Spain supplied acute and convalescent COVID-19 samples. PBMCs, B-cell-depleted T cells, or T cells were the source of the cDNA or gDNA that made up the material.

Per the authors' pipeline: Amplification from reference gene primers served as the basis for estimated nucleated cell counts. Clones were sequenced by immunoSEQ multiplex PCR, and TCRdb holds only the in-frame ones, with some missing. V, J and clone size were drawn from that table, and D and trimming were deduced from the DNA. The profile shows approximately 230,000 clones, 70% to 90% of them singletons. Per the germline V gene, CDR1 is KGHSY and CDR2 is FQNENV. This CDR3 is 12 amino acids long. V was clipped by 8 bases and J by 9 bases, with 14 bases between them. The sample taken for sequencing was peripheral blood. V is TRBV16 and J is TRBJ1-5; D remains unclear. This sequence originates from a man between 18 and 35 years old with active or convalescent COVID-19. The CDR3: CASSKLEGPQHF. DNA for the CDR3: TGTGCCAGCTCTAAGCTCGAGGGGCCCCAGCATTTT.